The clone carrying this TCR beta chain showed up just a few times. Its antigen is unknown. The data are from a study of T cells after yellow fever vaccination. 5'RACE template switching produced TCR cDNA carrying a universal primer site and UMIs. TCRdb passed the 5' RACE reads through MiXCR, listing each CDR3 protein once. This table has fewer than 650,000 distinct CDR3 sequences, roughly a fifth appearing once. Study-level results: It was a weaker secondary response, yet one that peaked faster, at day 5 versus 15. Boosting was followed by the reappearance of most primary-vaccination clones (roughly 95% CD4, 85% to 90% CD8).

The receptor's source is a man aged 18 to 30 who received the YFV17D yellow fever vaccine. The input for sequencing was PBMCs, taken approximately 22 days after the first yellow fever vaccination.

For the CDR3, the DNA is TGCGCCAGCAGCTTGGAGCAGGGGTCCGGGGAGCTGTTTTTT. Its protein product is CASSLEQGSGELFF. The chain has TRBV5-1 and TRBJ2-2, with D possibly TRBD1 on 6 matching bases. This CDR3 contains 14 residues. Per germline, CDR1 SGHRS and CDR2 YFSETQ. V was clipped by 0 bases and J by 6 bases, with 9 bases between them.